This TCR beta chain was sequenced in a study of shared clonotypes between healthy human individuals. In the original analysis: In the immunoSEQ data, sequences were junction-only and lacked quality scores, so filtering differed. Repertoires were generated with immunoSEQ multiplex PCR, while TCRdb's copy carries only in-frame clones and drops some. V and J calls and clone size are those listed in that table; D and trimming were worked out from the DNA. The table has approximately 1,500,000 clones, around 98% seen once. Study conclusions and caveats: Memory subsets had estimated richness that was generally smaller than that of naive subsets.

About this clone: Antigen: not known.

Within Nashville, Tennessee resided all donors, each a Caucasian adult. This CDR3 spans 15 amino acids. From germline, CDR1 is MDHEN and CDR2 SYDVKM. V was pared by 3 bases and J by 1 base, with 3 bases of the junction left unmatched. This sequence originates from a man aged 30 to 39 in good health. The chain joins TRBV28 to TRBJ2-3; 8 bases fit TRBD2. The sequenced sample was naive CD4+ T cells sorted from blood. Subset defined: CD45RA+ positively selected. The CDR3 region has the DNA TGTGCCAGCAGTTTTGTCGGGAGGGGCACAGATACGCAGTATTTT. Its translation: CASSFVGRGTDTQYF.